The 22 T cell receptor beta chains listed next were all sequenced from one sample in a study of T cell clonality in common variable immunodeficiency (dated by TCRdb to about 2015). Beyond this particular receptor, the publication reports: CVID TCRbeta sequences were reported to have fewer deletions and N-nucleotide insertions and to lack highly modified clones with 13 or more V deletions.

To prepare the library, the immunoSEQ multiplex PCR assay was applied. TCRdb retrieved this table from immuneACCESS and kept in-frame rearrangements only. Not all clones are present; in checked studies, unresolved V genes account for under half, and no reason is known for the remainder. The table for this sample lists more than 6,500 clones. 3.5% to 4.5% of the sample goes to the ten largest clones. These receptors have no identified antigens. Sequencing was carried out using peripheral blood mononuclear cells. Every receptor here comes from a human donor with common variable immunodeficiency.

By frequency, this clone is medium-sized. CDR3 bases read: TGTGCCAGCGGCCGGGATCCGAGGGGCCAGCCC. It translates to CASGRDPRGQP. The CDR3 in full is CASGRDPRGQPQHF. V usage is TRBV2 and J usage is TRBJ1-5; D possibly corresponds to TRBD1 (5 bases). The sequence runs out 3 residues before the end of the CDR3; the remainder is reconstructed from the germline J gene. The length of the CDR3 is 14 residues. Germline lookup yields CDR1 SNHLY and CDR2 FYNNEI. Trimming cost V 8 bases and J 7 bases, with 18 bases left between them.

By frequency, this clone is large (0.1 to 1%). Read data end 3 residues before the CDR3 end; the end is taken from the germline J gene. J is TRBJ2-5 and V is TRBV15; 10 bases align to TRBD2. This CDR3 has 14 residues. Germline V gene lookup returns CDR1 LNHNV and CDR2 YYDKDF (reference sequence). The V and J ends lost 5 bases and 7 bases, in that order; junction bases with no gene match: 7. This chain's CDR3 is CATSSLAGEGTQYF. The part of the CDR3 DNA that was read is TGTGCCACCAGCTCCCTAGCGGGAGAAGGGACC.

With regard to this clone: Read coverage stops 3 residues before the CDR3 terminus; the germline J gene supplies the remainder. The J gene is TRBJ2-5, the V gene TRBV7-6; the D gene is possibly TRBD2 (6 bases). V was cut by 5 bases and J by 2 bases, with 15 bases left in between. CDR3 size: 15 residues. The V gene's germline CDR1 is SGHVS and CDR2 FNYEAQ. CDR3 DNA (partial): TGTGCCAGCAGCACAACGGGGACTGTGCAAGAGACC. Protein: CASSTTGTVQET. The CDR3 as a whole reads CASSTTGTVQETQYF.

For this clone: The DNA ends 3 residues before the CDR3 does, and the rest of the CDR3 is filled in from the germline J gene. The chain links TRBV5-1 to TRBJ2-7, with 7 bases lining up with TRBD1. The CDR3 length is 15 residues. V lost 4 bases, J lost 0 bases, and 7 bases stayed unmatched. Germline V gene data show CDR1 as SGHRS and CDR2 as YFSETQ. CDR3 protein: CASSPRQGSSYEQYF. CDR3 bases read: TGCGCCAGCAGCCCACGACAGGGAAGCTCCTACGAG.

For this clone: The sequence runs out 3 residues before the end of the CDR3; the remainder is reconstructed from the germline J gene. The rearrangement links TRBV2 to TRBJ2-5; weak D call: TRBD2 (6 bases). Per germline, CDR1 SNHLY and CDR2 FYNNEI. Trimming stripped 4 bases from V and 4 bases from J, with 16 bases between. CDR3 size: 15 residues. CDR3 bases read: TGTGCCAGCAGTGGGAGCCAGGGAGGAGGAGAGACC. Translating gives CASSGSQGGGET. The whole CDR3 protein is CASSGSQGGGETQYF. The full variable domain, rest sourced from reference TRBV2 and TRBJ2-5, is EPEVTQTPSHQVTQMGQEVILRCVPISNHLYFYWYRQILGQKVEFLVSFYNNEISEKSEIFDDQFSVERPDGSNFTLKIRSTKLEDSAMYFCASSGSQGGGETQYFGPGTRLLVL.

This clone registers medium-sized (0.01 to 0.1%) by frequency. The read stops 3 residues short of the end of the CDR3; the missing end is completed from the germline J gene. The chain couples TRBV29-1 to TRBJ2-7; 9 bases agree with TRBD2. The ends lost 5 bases at V and 5 bases at J; junction bases unmatched: 10. This CDR3 region has 14 residues. The germline V gene has CDR1 SQVTM and CDR2 ANQGSEA. CDR3: CSVSRFSGSNEQYF. Incomplete CDR3 DNA: TGCAGCGTTTCCCGTTTTAGCGGGAGCAACGAG.

As to this clone: Coverage ceases 3 residues before the CDR3 finishes, and the germline J gene fills in the end. V usage is TRBV11-3 and J usage is TRBJ1-1, with a possible D match to TRBD1 (6 bases). CDR1 and CDR2 (germline): SGHNT, YENEEA. CDR3 length: 14 amino acids. V was pared by 5 bases and J by 3 bases, with 13 bases between. The CDR3: CASSLQGPDTEAFF. The covered CDR3 bases are TGTGCCAGCAGCCTACAGGGTCCAGACACTGAA.

Partial CDR3 DNA: TGTGCCAGTAAAAAGGCGGGACAGCTCAATGAG. It translates to CASKKAGQLNE. The full CDR3 reads CASKKAGQLNEQFF. This chain joins TRBV19 and TRBJ2-1; D might be TRBD1 (7 bases). From the germline J gene comes the end of the CDR3, since the read stops 3 residues before it. This CDR3 region has 14 residues. Trimming shortened V by 7 bases and J by 6 bases, and 16 bases separated the two germline ends. Looked up from germline, CDR1 is LNHDA and CDR2 is SQIVND (reference sequence).

In the case of this clone: The read is 3 residues too short to cover the CDR3 end, so that end is filled in from the germline J gene. The genes are TRBV19 and TRBJ1-2, with D perhaps TRBD1 (5 bases). The CDR3 is 15 residues long. Germline CDR1 reads LNHDA; CDR2 reads SQIVND (reference sequence). Trimming stripped 3 bases from V and 1 base from J, with 12 bases between. The CDR3 sequence is CASSIGQGLNYGYTF. The covered CDR3 bases are TGTGCCAGTAGTATCGGGCAGGGTCTTAACTATGGC.

Its frequency marks this clone as medium-sized. The read comes to an end 3 residues before the CDR3 does, leaving the germline J gene to fill in the end. The V and J genes are TRBV18 and TRBJ2-3; D remains ambiguous. Deletions cut 2 bases from V and 0 bases from J, with 3 bases between. CDR3 size: 13 residues. Germline CDR1 is KGHSH and CDR2 is LQKENI. The part of the CDR3 DNA that was read is TGTGCCAGCTCACCAACTAGCACAGATACG. It codes for CASSPTSTDT. The full CDR3 protein is CASSPTSTDTQYF.

Measured by frequency, this clone is medium-sized. The read ends 3 residues before the CDR3 terminus; that terminus is restored from the germline J gene. This chain uses TRBV30 with TRBJ2-3, with D unclear. Trimming left V 1 base short and J 5 bases short, with 19 bases between. The germline gives CDR1 GTSNPN, CDR2 SVGIG (reference sequence). This CDR3 is 16 amino acids long. CDR3: CAWSAPYVRVGDTQYF. The CDR3 bases that were read are TGTGCCTGGAGTGCCCCCTATGTAAGGGTAGGAGATACG.

In regard to this clone: The read finishes 3 residues shy of the CDR3 end, and the germline J gene is used to complete it. The rearrangement uses TRBV19 and TRBJ2-5; 8 nucleotides match TRBD1. V lost 5 bases to trimming and J lost 1 base; unmatched junction nucleotides: 6. The CDR3 loop spans 15 amino acids. The V gene's germline CDR1 is LNHDA and CDR2 SQIVND (reference sequence). The part of the CDR3 DNA that was read is TGTGCCAGTAGTCCCAAAGGACAGGGCCAAGAGACC. This translates into CASSPKGQGQET. The complete CDR3 protein is CASSPKGQGQETQYF. Combining the CDR3 with reference TRBV19 and TRBJ2-5 gives the whole variable domain DGGITQSPKYLFRKEGQNVTLSCEQNLNHDAMYWYRQDPGQGLRLIYYSQIVNDFQKGDIAEGYSVSREKKESFPLTVTSAQKNPTAFYLCASSPKGQGQETQYFGPGTRLLVL.

Remarks on this clone: With the read ending 3 residues before the CDR3 end, the germline J gene is used to fill in that end. V usage is TRBV18 and J usage is TRBJ2-2; D ambiguous. The CDR3 contains 16 residues. The V gene lost 0 bases and the J gene lost 1 base, with 9 bases spanning the gap. Germline CDR1 is KGHSH and CDR2 is LQKENI. CDR3 sequence: CASSPPAGLNTGELFF. The part of the CDR3 DNA that was read is TGTGCCAGCTCACCACCCGCAGGATTGAACACCGGGGAG.

On this clone: The read terminates 3 residues before the CDR3 end, so the remaining end is supplied by the germline J gene. The chain carries TRBV18 and TRBJ1-5, with TRBD1 identical over 8 bases. V dropped 2 bases and J dropped 2; count of bases not matched to a gene: 8. Germline V gene lookup returns CDR1 KGHSH and CDR2 LQKENI. The CDR3 spans 17 residues. The CDR3 is CASSPGQGTLGNQPQHF. Partial CDR3 DNA: TGTGCCAGCTCACCAGGACAGGGTACTTTGGGCAATCAGCCC. The entire variable domain, with the rest obtained from reference TRBV18 and TRBJ1-5, is as follows: NAGVMQNPRHLVRRRGQEARLRCSPMKGHSHVYWYRQLPEEGLKFMVYLQKENIIDESGMPKERFSAEFPKEGPSILRIQQVVRGDSAAYFCASSPGQGTLGNQPQHFGDGTRLSIL.

As to this clone: Read data end 3 residues before the CDR3 end; the end is taken from the germline J gene. The chain recombines TRBV7-2 with TRBJ2-5; TRBD2 matches 14 bases. Germline CDR1 reads SGHTA; CDR2 reads FQGNSA. V dropped 4 bases and J dropped 5; count of bases not matched to a gene: 3. The CDR3 runs 15 residues. CDR3 DNA, as far as it was read: TGTGCCAGCAGCTCGGGACTAGCGGGAGCGGAGACC. Protein sequence: CASSSGLAGAET. The entire CDR3 is CASSSGLAGAETQYF.

By frequency, this clone registers medium-sized. Read sequence stops 3 residues before the CDR3 end, and the germline J gene provides the missing end. The V gene is TRBV6-4, the J gene TRBJ2-6, with D maybe TRBD1 (6 bases). Germline V gene sequence: CDR1 MRHNA, CDR2 SNTAGT. Trimming took off 6 bases at V and 4 bases at J, with 10 bases between the two ends. This CDR3 spans 14 amino acids. Partial CDR3 DNA: TGTGCCAGCAGACAGGGAACCGGGGCCAACGTC. Protein product: CASRQGTGANV. The complete CDR3 sequence is CASRQGTGANVLTF.

Comments on this clone: The read is 3 residues too short to cover the CDR3 end, so that end is filled in from the germline J gene. The chain has TRBV19 and TRBJ2-1; 8 bases are a match to TRBD2. Germline trimming cut 7 bases from V and 4 bases from J; bases unmatched to any gene: 12. The length of the CDR3 is 16 residues. The germline CDR1 and CDR2 sequences are LNHDA and SQIVND (reference sequence). The covered CDR3 bases are TGTGCCAGTAATCAACAAGCGGGGGCGGGTTACAATGAG. Translating gives CASNQQAGAGYNE. The entire CDR3 reads CASNQQAGAGYNEQFF.

About this clone: The read terminates 3 residues before the CDR3 end, so the remaining end is supplied by the germline J gene. The chain employs TRBV7-9 and TRBJ2-2; a weak D match, TRBD2 (5 bases). The CDR3 covers 15 residues. In germline, CDR1 is SEHNR, CDR2 FQNEAQ (reference sequence). Trimming stripped 3 bases from V and 4 bases from J, with 12 bases between. The DNA read from the CDR3 is TGTGCCAGCAGCTTTCGTCGGGGAAGCACCGGGGAG. This codes for CASSFRRGSTGE. The whole CDR3 reads CASSFRRGSTGELFF. Based on the CDR3 plus reference TRBV7-9 and TRBJ2-2, the full variable domain is DTGVSQNPRHKITKRGQNVTFRCDPISEHNRLYWYRQTLGQGPEFLTYFQNEAQLEKSRLLSDRFSAERPKGSFSTLEIQRTEQGDSAMYLCASSFRRGSTGELFFGEGSRLTVL.

Worth noting for this clone: The read terminates 3 residues ahead of where the CDR3 ends, so the germline J gene completes it. The chain links TRBV30 to TRBJ1-2, with 8 positions matching TRBD1. The CDR3 spans 13 residues. CDR1 and CDR2 (germline): GTSNPN, SVGIG (reference sequence). The V segment lost 1 base and the J segment 2 bases; nucleotides outside the gene matches: 0. The covered CDR3 bases are TGTGCCTGGAGTGGGGACAGGAACTATGGC. Residues: CAWSGDRNYG. The CDR3 in full is CAWSGDRNYGYTF.

About this clone: The read finishes 3 residues shy of the CDR3 end, and the germline J gene is used to complete it. The rearrangement links TRBV7-2 to TRBJ1-4, with D perhaps matching TRBD1 (5 bases). V dropped 2 bases and J dropped 10 bases, with 8 bases sitting between them. Germline V lookup: CDR1 SGHTA, CDR2 FQGNSA. The length of the CDR3 is 12 residues. The sequenced part of the CDR3 DNA is TGTGCCAGCAGCTTAAACGGGGGAAAA. Its translation is CASSLNGGK. The full CDR3 sequence reads CASSLNGGKLFF.

This clone is called medium-sized based on its frequency. The CDR3 end lies 3 residues beyond the end of the read and is filled in from the germline J gene. This chain joins TRBV5-4 and TRBJ1-4; TRBD1 agrees at 9 bases. J was trimmed by 7 bases and V by 4 bases; bases with no gene match: 8. The CDR3 contains 15 residues. Germline CDR1 SGHNT, CDR2 YYREEE (reference sequence). Incomplete CDR3 DNA: TGTGCCAGCAGCGTGACCGGGACAGGGATTGAAAAA. This translates into CASSVTGTGIEK. Given in full, the CDR3 is CASSVTGTGIEKLFF.

Worth noting for this clone: The CDR3 end lies 3 residues beyond the end of the read and is filled in from the germline J gene. The rearrangement links TRBV18 to TRBJ1-1; no definite D call. CDR1 and CDR2 (germline): KGHSH, LQKENI. There are 13 residues in the CDR3. Incomplete CDR3 DNA: TGTGCCAGCTCCCAGACTATAGCCGAAGAA. This gives the protein CASSQTIAEE. The entire CDR3 protein reads CASSQTIAEEAFF.